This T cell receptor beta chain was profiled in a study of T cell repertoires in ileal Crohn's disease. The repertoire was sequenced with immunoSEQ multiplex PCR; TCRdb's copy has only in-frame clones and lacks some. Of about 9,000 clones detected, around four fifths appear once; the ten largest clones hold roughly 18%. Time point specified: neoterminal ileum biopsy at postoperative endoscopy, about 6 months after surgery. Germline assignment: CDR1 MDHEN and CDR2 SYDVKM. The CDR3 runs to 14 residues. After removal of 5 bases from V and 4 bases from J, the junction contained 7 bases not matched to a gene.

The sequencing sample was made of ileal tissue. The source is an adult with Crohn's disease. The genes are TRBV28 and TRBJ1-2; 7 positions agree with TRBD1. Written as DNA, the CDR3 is TGTGCCAGCAGTCCGGGACAGTTGGGCTATGGCTACACCTTC. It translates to CASSPGQLGYGYTF.